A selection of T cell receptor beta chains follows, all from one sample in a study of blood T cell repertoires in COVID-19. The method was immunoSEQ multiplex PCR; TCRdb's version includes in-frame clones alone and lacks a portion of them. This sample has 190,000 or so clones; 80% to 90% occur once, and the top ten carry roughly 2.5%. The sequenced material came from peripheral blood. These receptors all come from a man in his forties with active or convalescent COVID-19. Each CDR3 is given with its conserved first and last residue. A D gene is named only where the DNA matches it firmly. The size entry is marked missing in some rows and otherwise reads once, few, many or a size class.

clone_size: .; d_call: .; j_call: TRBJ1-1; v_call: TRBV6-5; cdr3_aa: CASSYSGAPNTEAFF; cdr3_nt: TGTGCCAGCAGTTATTCAGGGGCACCTAACACTGAAGCTTTCTTT
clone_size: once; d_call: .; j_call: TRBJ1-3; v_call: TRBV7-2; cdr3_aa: CASRPGVSSGNTIYF; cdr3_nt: TGTGCCAGCAGACCAGGGGTTAGCTCTGGAAACACCATATATTTT
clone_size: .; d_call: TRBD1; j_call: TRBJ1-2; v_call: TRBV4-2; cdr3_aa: CASSQANAGTGRVGYTF; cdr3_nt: TGTGCCAGCAGCCAAGCGAATGCGGGGACAGGGAGGGTTGGCTACACCTTC
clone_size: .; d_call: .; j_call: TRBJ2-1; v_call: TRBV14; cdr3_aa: CASSQDFNNEQFF; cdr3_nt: TGTGCCAGCAGCCAAGATTTCAACAATGAGCAGTTCTTC
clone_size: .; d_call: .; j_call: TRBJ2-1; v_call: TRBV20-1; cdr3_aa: CSATFFDEQFF; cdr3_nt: TGCAGTGCTACTTTCTTCGATGAGCAGTTCTTC
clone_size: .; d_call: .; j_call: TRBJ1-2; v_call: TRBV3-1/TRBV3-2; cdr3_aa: CASSQEDRHRGYTF; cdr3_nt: TGTGCCAGCAGCCAAGAGGACAGACACAGGGGCTACACCTTC
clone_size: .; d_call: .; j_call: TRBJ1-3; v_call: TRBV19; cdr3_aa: CASTTVRGSGNTIYF; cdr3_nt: TGTGCCAGTACTACCGTCAGGGGATCTGGAAACACCATATATTTT
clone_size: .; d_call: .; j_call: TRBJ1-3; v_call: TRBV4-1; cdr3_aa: CASRQIGRGENTIYF; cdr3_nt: TGCGCCAGCAGACAAATCGGCAGAGGCGAAAACACCATATATTTT
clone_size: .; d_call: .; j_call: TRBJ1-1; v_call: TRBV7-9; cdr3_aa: CASSLVVPGTEAFF; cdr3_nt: TGTGCCAGCAGCTTAGTGGTCCCAGGCACTGAAGCTTTCTTT
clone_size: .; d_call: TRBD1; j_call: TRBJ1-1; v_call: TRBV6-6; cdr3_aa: CASNLRQGARAFF; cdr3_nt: TGTGCCAGCAACCTGAGACAGGGGGCGCGGGCTTTCTTT
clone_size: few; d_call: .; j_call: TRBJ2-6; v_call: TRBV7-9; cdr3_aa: CASSHTQGLLGSGANVLTF; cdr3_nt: TGTGCCAGCAGCCATACCCAGGGGCTTCTGGGCTCTGGGGCCAACGTCCTGACTTTC
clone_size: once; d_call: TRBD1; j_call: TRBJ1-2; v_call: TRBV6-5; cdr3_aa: CASSYGTDPNYGYTF; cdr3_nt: TGTGCCAGCAGTTACGGGACAGACCCAAACTATGGCTACACCTTC
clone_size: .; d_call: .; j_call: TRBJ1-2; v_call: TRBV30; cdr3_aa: CAWSTGGHYGYTF; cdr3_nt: TGTGCCTGGAGTACGGGTGGCCATTATGGCTACACCTTC
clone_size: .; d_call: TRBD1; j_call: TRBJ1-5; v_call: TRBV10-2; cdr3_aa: CASSDPGQVFQPQHF; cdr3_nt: TGCGCCAGCAGTGATCCGGGACAGGTGTTTCAGCCCCAGCATTTT
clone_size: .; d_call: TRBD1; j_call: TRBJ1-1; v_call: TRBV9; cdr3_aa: CASSVLQGVEAFF; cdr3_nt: TGTGCCAGCAGCGTACTACAGGGGGTTGAAGCTTTCTTT
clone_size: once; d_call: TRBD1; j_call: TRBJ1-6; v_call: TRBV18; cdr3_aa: CASSPGTGSNSPLHF; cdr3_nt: TGTGCCAGCTCACCAGGGACAGGTAGCAATTCACCCCTCCACTTT
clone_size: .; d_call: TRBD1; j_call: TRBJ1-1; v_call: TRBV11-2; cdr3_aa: CASSLQGGEAFF; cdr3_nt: TGTGCCAGCAGCCTACAGGGGGGAGAAGCTTTCTTT
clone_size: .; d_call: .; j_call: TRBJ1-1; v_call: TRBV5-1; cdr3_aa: CASSLAGHTNTEAFF; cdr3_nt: TGCGCCAGCAGCTTGGCCGGACACACGAACACTGAAGCTTTCTTT
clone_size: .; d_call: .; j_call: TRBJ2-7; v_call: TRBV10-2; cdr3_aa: CASSVYLGEGHYEQYF; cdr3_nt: TGCGCCAGCAGTGTCTACTTGGGAGAGGGTCACTACGAGCAGTACTTC
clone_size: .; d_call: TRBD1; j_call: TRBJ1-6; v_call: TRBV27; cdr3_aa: CAMIVLGSGGDNSPLHF; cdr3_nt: TGTGCCATGATAGTACTCGGGTCAGGGGGAGATAATTCACCCCTCCACTTT
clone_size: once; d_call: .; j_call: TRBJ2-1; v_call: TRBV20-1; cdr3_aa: CSARGPNEQFF; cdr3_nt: TGCAGTGCTAGAGGGCCTAATGAGCAGTTCTTC
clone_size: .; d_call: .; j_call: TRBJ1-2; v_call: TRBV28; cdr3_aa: CASTRVYPQNNYGYTF; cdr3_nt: TGTGCCAGCACCCGGGTCTACCCCCAGAATAACTATGGCTACACCTTC
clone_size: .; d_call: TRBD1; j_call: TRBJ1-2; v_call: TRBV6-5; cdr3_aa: CATGAGGRGYGYTF; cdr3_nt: TGTGCCACCGGGGCAGGGGGACGGGGCTATGGCTACACCTTC
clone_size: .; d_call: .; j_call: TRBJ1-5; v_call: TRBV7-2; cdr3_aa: CASASGLGNQPQHF; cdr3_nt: TGTGCCAGCGCATCAGGTTTAGGCAATCAGCCCCAGCATTTT
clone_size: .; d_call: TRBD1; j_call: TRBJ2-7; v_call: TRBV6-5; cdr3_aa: CASRGDRVPYEQYF; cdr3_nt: TGTGCCAGCCGGGGGGACAGGGTACCCTACGAGCAGTACTTC
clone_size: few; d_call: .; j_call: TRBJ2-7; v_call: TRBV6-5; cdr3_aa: CASTRGAEQYF; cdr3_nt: TGTGCCAGCACCAGGGGGGCCGAGCAGTACTTC
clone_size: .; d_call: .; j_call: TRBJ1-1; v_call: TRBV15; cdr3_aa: CATSRDLDSTEAFF; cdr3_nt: TGTGCCACCAGCAGAGATTTAGATAGCACTGAAGCTTTCTTT
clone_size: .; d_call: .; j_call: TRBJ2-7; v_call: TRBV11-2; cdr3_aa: CASSFARERYF; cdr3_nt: TGTGCCAGCAGCTTCGCCCGGGAGCGGTACTTC
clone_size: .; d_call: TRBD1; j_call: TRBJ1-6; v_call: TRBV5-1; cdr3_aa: CASSGGDRGSPLHF; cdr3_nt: TGCGCCAGCAGTGGGGGAGACAGGGGGTCACCCCTCCACTTT
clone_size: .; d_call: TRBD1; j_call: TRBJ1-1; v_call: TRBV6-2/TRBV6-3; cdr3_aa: CASSRTGGETEAFF; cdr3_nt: TGTGCCAGCAGTAGGACAGGGGGAGAGACTGAAGCTTTCTTT
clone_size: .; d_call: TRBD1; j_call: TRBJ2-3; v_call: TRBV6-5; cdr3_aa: CASRGQGAGTDTQYF; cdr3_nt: TGTGCCAGCCGAGGACAGGGGGCGGGCACAGATACGCAGTATTTT
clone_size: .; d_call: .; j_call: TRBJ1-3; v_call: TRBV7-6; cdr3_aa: CASRPYSGAGNTIYF; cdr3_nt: TGTGCCAGCAGGCCGTACAGCGGGGCTGGAAACACCATATATTTT